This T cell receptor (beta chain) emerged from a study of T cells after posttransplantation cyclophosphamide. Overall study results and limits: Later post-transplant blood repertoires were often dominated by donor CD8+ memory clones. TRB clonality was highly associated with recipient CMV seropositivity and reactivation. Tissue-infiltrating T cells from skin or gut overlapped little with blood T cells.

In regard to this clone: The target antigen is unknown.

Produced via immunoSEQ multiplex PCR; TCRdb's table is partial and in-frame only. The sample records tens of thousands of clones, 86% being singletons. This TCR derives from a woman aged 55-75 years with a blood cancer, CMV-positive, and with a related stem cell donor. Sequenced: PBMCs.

CDR3 in DNA: TGTGCCATCAGTGGCGGGGGGTCCTACGAGCAGTACTTC. Its translation: CAISGGGSYEQYF. The chain carries TRBV10-3 and TRBJ2-7; 8 bases map to TRBD2. J gave up 1 base and V 4 bases, and 0 bases lay outside the gene matches. Germline V gene lookup returns CDR1 ENHRY and CDR2 SYGVKD. CDR3 length: 13 amino acids.